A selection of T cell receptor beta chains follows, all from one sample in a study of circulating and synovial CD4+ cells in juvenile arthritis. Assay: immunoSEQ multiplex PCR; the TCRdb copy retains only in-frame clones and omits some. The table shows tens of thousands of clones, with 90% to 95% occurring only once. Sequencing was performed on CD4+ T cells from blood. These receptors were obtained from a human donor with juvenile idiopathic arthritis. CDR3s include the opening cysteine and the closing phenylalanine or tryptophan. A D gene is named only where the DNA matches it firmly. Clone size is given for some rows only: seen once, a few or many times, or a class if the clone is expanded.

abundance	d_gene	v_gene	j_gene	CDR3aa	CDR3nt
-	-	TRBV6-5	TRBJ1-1	CASSYWGENTEAFF	TGTGCCAGCAGTTACTGGGGGGAGAACACTGAAGCTTTCTTT
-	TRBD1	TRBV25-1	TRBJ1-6	CASSGYRGTNSPLHF	TGTGCCAGCAGTGGGTACAGGGGAACAAATTCACCCCTCCACTTT
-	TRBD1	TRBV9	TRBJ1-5	CASSPLSTGTQHF	TGTGCCAGCAGCCCTCTGTCGACAGGGACGCAGCATTTT
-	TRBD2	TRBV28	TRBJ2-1	CASRKQGARTSGRSLREQFF	TGTGCCAGCAGAAAACAGGGGGCGCGGACTAGCGGGAGGTCCCTACGGGAGCAGTTCTTC
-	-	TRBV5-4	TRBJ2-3	CASSRDSRPTDTQYF	TGTGCCAGCAGCCGGGACTCCAGGCCCACAGATACGCAGTATTTT
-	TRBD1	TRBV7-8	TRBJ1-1	CASSFDRDTEAFF	TGTGCCAGCAGCTTCGACAGGGACACTGAAGCTTTCTTT
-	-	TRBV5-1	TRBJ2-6	CASSLQSSGANVLTF	TGCGCCAGCAGCTTACAATCCTCTGGGGCCAACGTCCTGACTTTC
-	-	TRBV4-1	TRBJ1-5	CASSHLVGEPQHF	TGCGCCAGCAGCCACCTCGTCGGGGAGCCCCAGCATTTT
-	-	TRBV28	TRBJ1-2	CASREQGVGGYTF	TGTGCCAGCAGGGAACAGGGAGTCGGAGGCTACACCTTC
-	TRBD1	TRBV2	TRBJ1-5	CASRDRGLYQPQHF	TGTGCCAGCAGGGACAGGGGGCTTTACCAGCCCCAGCATTTT
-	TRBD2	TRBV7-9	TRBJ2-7	CASSFFSLAGGGEQYF	TGTGCCAGCAGCTTCTTTTCCCTAGCGGGAGGGGGTGAGCAGTACTTC
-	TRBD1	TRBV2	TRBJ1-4	CASSADGTAVGEKLFF	TGTGCCAGCAGTGCCGACGGGACAGCCGTAGGTGAAAAACTGTTTTTT
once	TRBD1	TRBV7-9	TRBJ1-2	CASSLDQPGGYGYTF	TGTGCCAGCAGCTTAGATCAGCCAGGGGGCTATGGCTACACCTTC
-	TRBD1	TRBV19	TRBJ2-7	CASSPRDSSSYEQYF	TGTGCCAGTAGTCCAAGGGACAGTAGCTCCTACGAGCAGTACTTC
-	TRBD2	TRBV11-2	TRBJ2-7	CASSQNPGGGTQYF	TGTGCCAGCAGCCAGAATCCGGGGGGTGGGACGCAGTACTTC
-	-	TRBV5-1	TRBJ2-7	CASSLGGRLASHEQYF	TGCGCCAGCAGCCTTGGCGGCAGGCTAGCTTCCCACGAGCAGTACTTC
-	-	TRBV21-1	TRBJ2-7	CASSNTGSLTYEQYF	TGTGCCAGCAGCAACACAGGGAGTCTCACCTACGAGCAGTACTTC